The 18 T cell receptor beta chains below come from one sample, sequenced in a study of CD8+CD57+ T cells in acquired aplastic anemia. Both TCR beta VDJ combination and CDR3 sequence profiling were carried out. Genomic DNA was the template for this profiling. TCRdb analysed the reads with MiXCR anew, one entry per CDR3 protein. The sample yields about 220,000 distinct CDR3 sequences, 34% seen once. Sequenced: sorted CD4+, CD8+, or CD8+CD57+ T cells (not recorded which) from PBMCs. All receptors derive from a human donor in good health, serving as a control.

In this sample, this clonotype turned up once. V is TRBV15 and J is TRBJ1-5; D uncertain. V gave up 0 bases and J gave up 2 bases, with 8 bases separating them. Germline CDR1 is LNHNV and CDR2 is YYDKDF (reference sequence). CDR3 length equals 15 residues. Written as DNA, the CDR3 is TGTGCCACCAGCAGAGAACGGGGTGGCAATCAGCCCCAGCATTTT. Its protein is CATSRERGGNQPQHF. Full variable domain (outside the CDR3, taken from reference TRBV15 and TRBJ1-5): DAMVIQNPRYQVTQFGKPVTLSCSQTLNHNVMYWYQQKSSQAPKLLFHYYDKDFNNEADTPDNFQSRRPNTSFCFLDIRSPGLGDTAMYLCATSRERGGNQPQHFGDGTRLSIL.

This clonotype was seen repeatedly, ten times or more. The V call is TRBV20-1, the J call TRBJ1-1; unclear D gene. Germline lookup yields CDR1 DFQATT and CDR2 SNEGSKA (reference sequence). V was trimmed by 3 bases and J by 1 base, leaving 3 bases between them. The CDR3 extends over 11 amino acids. DNA for the CDR3: TGCAGTGCTAGTAGGAACACTGAAGCTTTCTTT. Translated, it gives CSASRNTEAFF.

This clonotype appeared many times. V usage is TRBV2 and J usage is TRBJ1-1; D might be TRBD1 (5 bases). This CDR3 is built from 14 residues. V was clipped by 11 bases and J by 5 bases, with 21 bases between them. Germline V gene lookup returns CDR1 SNHLY and CDR2 FYNNEI. The CDR3 DNA reads as TGTGCCGGCTCTTGGACGTGGGGCGGTACTGAAGCTTTCTTT. Translating it yields CAGSWTWGGTEAFF.

The chain employs TRBV11-2 and TRBJ2-3; no clear D gene. CDR3 length equals 15 residues. Germline assignment: CDR1 SGHAT and CDR2 FQNNGV. Trimming pared 2 bases from V and 2 bases from J, leaving 11 bases between. This chain's CDR3 is CASSLNGKNTDTQYF. CDR3 nucleotide sequence: TGTGCCAGCAGCTTAAATGGCAAGAACACAGATACGCAGTATTTT.

V and J are TRBV7-9 and TRBJ1-2; D might be TRBD1 (6 bases). CDR1 is SEHNR, CDR2 FQNEAQ, per germline (reference sequence). Between the trimmed V and J ends, which lost 0 bases and 6 bases, there was a span of 11 bases. This CDR3 spans 14 amino acids. CDR3 in DNA: TGTGCCAGCAGCTTAGCAGGGGGGGAAAATGGCTACACCTTC. It encodes CASSLAGGENGYTF.

This clonotype was seen ten or more times. This chain links TRBV12-3 or TRBV12-4 with TRBJ2-3, with D hard to call. Trimming left V 5 bases short and J 0 bases short, with 3 bases between. This CDR3 contains 12 residues. CDR3 amino acids: CASSRSTDTQYF. The CDR3 nucleotides are TGTGCCAGCAGTAGGAGCACAGATACGCAGTATTTT.

This clonotype occurred many times. The chain has TRBV10-3 and TRBJ1-2; TRBD1 matches 7 bases. The CDR3 has 17 amino acids. The germline gives CDR1 ENHRY, CDR2 SYGVKD. V was pared by 0 bases and J by 2 bases, with 9 bases of the junction left unmatched. Here the CDR3 DNA reads TGTGCCATCAGTGAGTCGGTTGTAGGGGGCACAAACTATGGCTACACCTTC. Its protein is CAISESVVGGTNYGYTF.

This clonotype was detected many times. The rearrangement joins TRBV7-9 to TRBJ1-1; D uncertain. The germline CDR1 and CDR2 sequences are SEHNR and FQNEAQ (reference sequence). CDR3 length: 13 residues. V lost 3 bases and J lost 4, with 9 bases in between. The CDR3 DNA reads TGTGCCAGCAGCTTCTGGGATTCCACTGAAGCTTTCTTT. This translates into CASSFWDSTEAFF. The whole variable domain, remainder taken from reference TRBV7-9 and TRBJ1-1, is DTGVSQNPRHKITKRGQNVTFRCDPISEHNRLYWYRQTLGQGPEFLTYFQNEAQLEKSRLLSDRFSAERPKGSFSTLEIQRTEQGDSAMYLCASSFWDSTEAFFGQGTRLTVV.

The genes are TRBV11-1 and TRBJ1-1, with D possibly matching TRBD1 (5 bases). V was trimmed by 5 bases and J by 2 bases, leaving 15 bases between them. The CDR3 runs 15 residues. In germline, CDR1 is SGHAT, CDR2 FQDESV (reference sequence). The CDR3 loop reads CASSVYGGGNTEAFF. The CDR3 nucleotides read TGTGCCAGCAGCGTATACGGCGGGGGAAACACTGAAGCTTTCTTT.

On this clonotype: The CDR3 does not end in the conserved phenylalanine or tryptophan, so this is likely a read error. V is TRBV12-5 and J is TRBJ1-5; TRBD1 agrees at 8 bases. CDR3 length: 15 amino acids. The germline CDR1 and CDR2 sequences are LGHNT and FRNRAP. The ends lost 2 bases at V and 6 bases at J; junction bases unmatched: 6. Written as DNA, the CDR3 is TGTGCTAGTGGTTTGCAGGACAGGGCGGGTCAGCCCCAGCATTGT. Translation: CASGLQDRAGQPQHC.

This chain joins TRBV12-3 or TRBV12-4 and TRBJ2-5; 10 bases align to TRBD2. This CDR3 is 16 amino acids long. The trim removed 3 bases at V and 2 bases at J, leaving 6 bases unmatched. The CDR3 spells CASSFGSGRSQETQYF. In nucleotides, the CDR3 is TGTGCCAGCAGTTTCGGTAGCGGGAGGAGTCAAGAGACCCAGTACTTC.

This clonotype was recorded many times. The chain uses TRBV7-2 and TRBJ2-7; 8 bases match TRBD1. The length of the CDR3 is 15 residues. The V gene's germline CDR1 is SGHTA and CDR2 FQGNSA. The trim removed 5 bases at V and 4 bases at J, leaving 10 bases unmatched. Here the CDR3 reads CASSLDREWSYEQYF. CDR3 in DNA: TGTGCCAGCAGCCTGGACAGGGAGTGGTCGTACGAGCAGTACTTC.

This clonotype was counted many times. The chain is built from TRBV7-9 and TRBJ2-1; unclear D gene. CDR3 length: 15 residues. Germline CDR1 and CDR2: SEHNR and FQNEAQ (reference sequence). The V gene lost 5 bases and the J gene lost 4 bases, with 15 bases spanning the gap. The CDR3 loop reads CASSPPQTGYNEQFF. The CDR3 nucleotides are TGTGCCAGCAGCCCCCCACAGACGGGTTACAATGAGCAGTTCTTC.

To note about this clonotype: A much more abundant neighbour one base away suggests this may be a read error. The chain employs TRBV20-1 and TRBJ2-7; 14 bases are a match to TRBD2. CDR1 and CDR2 from the germline V gene are DFQATT and SNEGSKA (reference sequence). Trimming at V came to 0 bases and at J to 7 bases, leaving 5 bases not matched to a gene. The CDR3 covers 15 residues. CDR3 protein: CSAREGLAGGFEQYF. The CDR3 nucleotides read TGCAGTGCTAGAGAAGGACTAGCGGGAGGTTTTGAGCAGTACTTC.

The chain is built from TRBV5-4 and TRBJ2-7, with a weak D call TRBD2 (6 bases). Germline V lookup: CDR1 SGHNT, CDR2 YYREEE (reference sequence). CDR3 length equals 17 residues. With 0 bases removed from V and 7 bases from J, the gap between germline ends came to 23 bases. In DNA form, the CDR3 reads TGTGCCAGCAGCTTGGAATCGGCGGGGACCAACTTTCGGGAGCAGTACTTC. Residues: CASSLESAGTNFREQYF.

In its sample, this clonotype was seen a few times. The rearrangement links TRBV6-1 to TRBJ2-1; D is possibly TRBD2 (6 bases). CDR3 length: 13 amino acids. Germline V CDR1 and CDR2: MNHNS, SASEGT. V lost 6 bases, J lost 9 bases, and 15 bases lay in between. This CDR3 is CASSQTRVGEQFF. In DNA form, the CDR3 reads TGTGCCAGCAGCCAGACTAGGGTCGGTGAGCAGTTCTTC.

This sequence joins TRBV2 and TRBJ2-1, with D perhaps matching TRBD2 (6 bases). There are 14 residues in the CDR3. V was pared by 6 bases and J by 9 bases, with 18 bases between. Germline CDR1 reads SNHLY; CDR2 reads FYNNEI. CDR3 DNA sequence: TGTGCCAGCAGCCCCTTGCGGGGTTGGGGTGAGCAGTTCTTC. Its protein product is CASSPLRGWGEQFF.

The chain links TRBV14 to TRBJ2-1; D perhaps matches TRBD2 (6 bases). V was pared by 1 base and J by 3 bases, with 10 bases between. The germline gives CDR1 SGHDN, CDR2 FVKESK. The CDR3 loop spans 15 amino acids. The CDR3: CASSQVTGVYNEQFF. The CDR3 DNA sequence: TGTGCCAGCAGCCAAGTTACGGGAGTCTACAATGAGCAGTTCTTC.